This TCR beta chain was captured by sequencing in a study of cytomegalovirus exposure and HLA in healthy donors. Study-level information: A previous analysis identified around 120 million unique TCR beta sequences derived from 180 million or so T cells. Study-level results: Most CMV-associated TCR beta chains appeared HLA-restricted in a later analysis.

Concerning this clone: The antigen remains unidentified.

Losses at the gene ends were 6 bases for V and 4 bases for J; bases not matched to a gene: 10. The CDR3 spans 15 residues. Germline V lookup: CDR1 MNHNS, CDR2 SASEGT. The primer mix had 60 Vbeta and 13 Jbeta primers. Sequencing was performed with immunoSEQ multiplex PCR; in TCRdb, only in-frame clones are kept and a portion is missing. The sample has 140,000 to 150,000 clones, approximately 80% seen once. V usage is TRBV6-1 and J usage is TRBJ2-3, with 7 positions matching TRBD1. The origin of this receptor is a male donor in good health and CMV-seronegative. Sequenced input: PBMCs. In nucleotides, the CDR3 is TGTGCCAGCAGACGGCAGGGGACAGTGTCAGATACGCAGTATTTT. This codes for CASRRQGTVSDTQYF.